Shown below are 10 T cell receptor beta chains from a single sample sequenced in a study of T-cell memory formation after mild COVID-19. TCRdb fed the 5' RACE reads into MiXCR, producing one record per CDR3 protein. The table records about 140,000 distinct CDR3 sequences, under 25% of them present only once. The sample comprised PBMCs or a T cell subset sorted from them (not recorded which). Receptors were obtained from an adult woman who had mild COVID-19 (a few samples of this study predate the infection). Cell type and time point are not known.

This clonotype was detected a few times. This chain connects TRBV4-1 to TRBJ2-2; D gene uncertain. This CDR3 has 18 residues. The V end lost 6 bases, the J end lost 2 bases, and 22 bases lay between the germline ends. CDR1 MGHRA and CDR2 YSYEKL come from the germline V gene. The CDR3 DNA reads as TGCGCCAGCAGTCCACGTCCAATATCCAGGAGCAACACCGGGGAGCTGTTTTTT. It specifies CASSPRPISRSNTGELFF.

The chain uses TRBV7-8 and TRBJ1-1; D unresolved. Looked up from germline, CDR1 is SGHVS and CDR2 is FQNEAQ. The CDR3 has 14 residues. The V end lost 1 base, the J end lost 1 base, and 7 bases lay between the germline ends. The CDR3 region is CASSLGGTNTEAFF. CDR3 coding DNA: TGTGCCAGCAGCTTAGGGGGAACGAACACTGAAGCTTTCTTT.

This clonotype has a handful of counts. The chain carries TRBV29-1 and TRBJ1-2; D possibly corresponds to TRBD1 (6 bases). The V end lost 4 bases, the J end lost 8 bases, and 11 bases lay between the germline ends. The CDR3 is 11 amino acids. Germline-derived CDR1 and CDR2 are SQVTM and ANQGSEA. The CDR3 loop is CSVGGHLGYTF. The CDR3 DNA reads as TGCAGCGTTGGGGGACACTTGGGCTACACCTTC.

This clonotype appeared a few times. The V call is TRBV27, the J call TRBJ2-5, with 9 bases aligning to TRBD1. Trimming removed 8 bases from V and 4 bases from J; junction bases left unmatched: 11. Per the germline V gene, CDR1 is MNHEY and CDR2 is SMNVEV (reference sequence). This CDR3 contains 15 residues. The CDR3: CASAPRQGGGETQYF. For the CDR3, the DNA is TGTGCCAGCGCACCACGACAGGGGGGAGGAGAGACCCAGTACTTC.

This clonotype was detected only a few times. The chain carries TRBV7-2 and TRBJ2-6; D is perhaps TRBD1 (5 bases). Germline CDR1 SGHTA, CDR2 FQGNSA. The CDR3 has 15 residues. V was shortened by 4 bases and J by 3 bases, with 10 bases between the two germline ends. The CDR3, as DNA: TGTGCCAGCAGCTCCTCGCAGGGTGGGGCCAACGTCCTGACTTTC. It yields the protein CASSSSQGGANVLTF.

CDR3 bases: TGTGCCAGCAGCCGGGATTTTGGGGCGGGGACGACTGAAGCTTTCTTT. Encoded protein: CASSRDFGAGTTEAFF. This chain links TRBV12-3 or TRBV12-4 with TRBJ1-1, with D tentatively TRBD1 (5 bases). The CDR3 has 16 amino acids. Trimming cost V 6 bases and J 5 bases, with 22 bases left between them.

The genes are TRBV4-3 and TRBJ2-1, with a possible D match to TRBD2 (6 bases). CDR3 length: 16 amino acids. V was cut by 4 bases and J by 0 bases, with 13 bases left in between. CDR1 and CDR2 (germline): LGHNA, YSLEER. The CDR3 nucleotides read TGCGCCAGCAGCCTGGAGGGGCAGAGCTCCTACAATGAGCAGTTCTTC. It encodes CASSLEGQSSYNEQFF.

This clonotype was seen only a few times. The chain recombines TRBV7-6 with TRBJ2-5; D assignment may be TRBD1 or TRBD2 (5 bases each). The germline V gene encodes CDR1 SGHVS and CDR2 FNYEAQ. The germline V and J ends were trimmed by 7 bases and 1 base, with 10 bases remaining between them. This CDR3 is built from 13 residues. CDR3 DNA sequence: TGTGCCAGCATTTCCGGGACCCAAGAGACCCAGTACTTC. Its protein product is CASISGTQETQYF. The variable domain in full, with the rest retrieved from reference TRBV7-6 and TRBJ2-5, is GAGVSQSPRYKVTKRGQDVALRCDPISGHVSLYWYRQALGQGPEFLTYFNYEAQQDKSGLPNDRFSAERPEGSISTLTIQRTEQRDSAMYRCASISGTQETQYFGPGTRLLVL.

This clonotype was detected only a few times. V is TRBV5-1 and J is TRBJ2-1; D is perhaps TRBD1 or TRBD2 (5 bases each). The V gene lost 0 bases and the J gene lost 7 bases, with 14 bases spanning the gap. The CDR3 covers 15 residues. The germline V gene encodes CDR1 SGHRS and CDR2 YFSETQ. CDR3 sequence reads: CASSLGDLSGNEQFF. The DNA for the CDR3 is TGCGCCAGCAGCTTGGGGGACCTCTCTGGAAATGAGCAGTTCTTC. Drawing the rest from reference TRBV5-1 and TRBJ2-1, the complete variable domain is KAGVTQTPRYLIKTRGQQVTLSCSPISGHRSVSWYQQTPGQGLQFLFEYFSETQRNKGNFPGRFSGRQFSNSRSEMNVSTLELGDSALYLCASSLGDLSGNEQFFGPGTRLTVL.

A few counts support this clonotype. The chain joins TRBV24-1 to TRBJ2-3, with D hard to call. This CDR3 has 13 amino acids. CDR1 is KGHDR, CDR2 SFDVKD, per germline. V was clipped by 4 bases and J by 7 bases, with 11 bases between them. CDR3 DNA sequence: TGTGCCACCAGTGACGCCACTCGGTATACGCAGTATTTT. Translated: CATSDATRYTQYF.